This is a list of T cell receptor beta chains from one sample in a study of shared clonotypes between healthy human individuals. Clones were sequenced by immunoSEQ multiplex PCR, and TCRdb holds only the in-frame ones, with some missing. Of some 1,100,000 clones in the sample, about 84% were seen once. The sample consisted of memory CD4+ T cells from PBMCs. These receptors were obtained from a man younger than 35 in good health. Some clones in this sample may be carry-over from other donors' samples. Both conserved end residues are part of each CDR3. Each record gives: clone size, D gene, V gene, J gene, CDR3 protein. A D gene is named only where the DNA matches it firmly. Rows may omit the clone size; those that give it use once, few, many or a size class.

NA	TRBD2	TRBV5-1	TRBJ2-1	CASRLALNEQFF
NA	TRBD2	TRBV4-3	TRBJ2-1	CASSQEAGGYNEQFF
NA	NA	TRBV6-1	TRBJ1-1	CASELIRGDTEAFF
NA	TRBD1	TRBV13	TRBJ2-1	CASSSGPGTGVGQFF
NA	NA	TRBV7-9	TRBJ2-7	CASSTPGGDLYEQYF
NA	NA	TRBV28	TRBJ1-1	CASSSGAEAFF
few	NA	TRBV7-6	TRBJ2-5	CASTQREQETQYF
NA	TRBD2	TRBV12-5	TRBJ2-3	CASGSGTRTTDTQYF
NA	TRBD1	TRBV6-1	TRBJ1-5	CASSVGQGLQPQHF
NA	NA	TRBV7-8	TRBJ1-1	CASSTGTVTEAFF
NA	TRBD2	TRBV29-1	TRBJ2-7	CSVTGLAYEQYF
NA	TRBD1	TRBV6-6	TRBJ1-2	CASSQPQDRGAYGYTF
many	TRBD2	TRBV5-1	TRBJ2-3	CASSQLAGGPNTQYF
NA	NA	TRBV30	TRBJ2-5	CAWATGYQETQYF
NA	TRBD2	TRBV7-2	TRBJ2-7	CASSPYRGEKQYF
NA	NA	TRBV5-1	TRBJ2-6	CASSFGSSGANVLTF
once	NA	TRBV19	TRBJ1-5	CASSIFASGDQPQHF
NA	NA	TRBV2	TRBJ2-3	CASKTVMADTQYF
NA	NA	TRBV11-2	TRBJ1-1	CASSLDGGEAFF
NA	TRBD1	TRBV28	TRBJ2-1	CASSRGQGGYNEQFF
NA	TRBD2	TRBV30	TRBJ2-5	CAWPTSGSQETQYF
NA	NA	TRBV7-9	TRBJ2-6	CASSLRAHNVLTF
NA	TRBD1	TRBV28	TRBJ1-2	CASSLTGEVPGYTF
NA	NA	TRBV7-8	TRBJ2-5	CASSRRRAQETQYF
NA	NA	TRBV4-1	TRBJ2-1	CASSQDVNEQFF
NA	NA	TRBV5-6	TRBJ2-7	CASSPDIRGSGEQYF
NA	NA	TRBV15	TRBJ2-2	CATSRDPKSNTGELFF
NA	NA	TRBV5-1	TRBJ1-1	CASSLGTTNTEAFF
NA	NA	TRBV28	TRBJ1-4	CASQLVGVTNEKLFF
NA	TRBD1	TRBV4-1	TRBJ2-1	CASSPGQGYNEQFF
NA	TRBD1	TRBV19	TRBJ2-5	CASSIYYGTGSQETQYF
NA	TRBD1	TRBV19	TRBJ1-2	CASSLLGQGLTIYGYTF
NA	NA	TRBV7-2	TRBJ2-3	CASSTRLPGDTQYF
few	NA	TRBV6-5	TRBJ1-2	CASSLDSNYGYTF
few	NA	TRBV6-5	TRBJ2-3	CARGLALGSTDTQYF
NA	TRBD1	TRBV28	TRBJ1-3	CASSSGTGGNTIYF
NA	TRBD1	TRBV7-2	TRBJ2-7	CASSTGQGNGLDEQYF
few	NA	TRBV6-5	TRBJ1-1	CASSPSTGPEAFF
NA	NA	TRBV18	TRBJ2-5	CASSPFLKTQYF
NA	TRBD1	TRBV27	TRBJ2-7	CASSPGGRTYEQYF
NA	NA	TRBV4-1	NA	CASSQVGRYEQYF
NA	NA	TRBV28	TRBJ1-2	CASSFGGIYGYAF
few	TRBD1	TRBV12-5	TRBJ2-1	CASGSGTASYNEQFF
NA	TRBD2	TRBV11-2	TRBJ2-7	CASSPRTTLAGGILGEQYF
many	TRBD1	TRBV4-1	TRBJ1-2	CASSPTGGGYGYTF
NA	TRBD1	TRBV15	TRBJ2-7	CATSSTSGTGVYEQYF